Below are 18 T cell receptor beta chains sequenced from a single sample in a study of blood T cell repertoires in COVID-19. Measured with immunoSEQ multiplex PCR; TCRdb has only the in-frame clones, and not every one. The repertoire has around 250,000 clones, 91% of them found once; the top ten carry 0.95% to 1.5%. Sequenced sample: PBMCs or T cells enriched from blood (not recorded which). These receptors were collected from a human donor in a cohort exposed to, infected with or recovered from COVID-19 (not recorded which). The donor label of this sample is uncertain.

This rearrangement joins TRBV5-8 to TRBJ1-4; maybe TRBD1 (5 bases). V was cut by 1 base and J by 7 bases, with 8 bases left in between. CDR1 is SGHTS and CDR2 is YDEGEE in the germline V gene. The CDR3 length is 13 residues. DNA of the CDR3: TGTGCCAGCAGCTTGAAAGGGGTTGAAAAACTGTTTTTT. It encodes CASSLKGVEKLFF.

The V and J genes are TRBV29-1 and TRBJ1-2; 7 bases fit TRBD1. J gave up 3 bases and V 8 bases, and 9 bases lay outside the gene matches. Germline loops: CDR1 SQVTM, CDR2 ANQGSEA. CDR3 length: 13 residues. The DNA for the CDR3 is TGCAGCATCCTGACAGGGCTTGACTATGGCTACACCTTC. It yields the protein CSILTGLDYGYTF.

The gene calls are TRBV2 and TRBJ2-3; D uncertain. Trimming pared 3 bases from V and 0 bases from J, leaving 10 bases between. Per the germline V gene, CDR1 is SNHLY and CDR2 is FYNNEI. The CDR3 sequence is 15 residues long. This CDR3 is CASSDLQTSTDTQYF. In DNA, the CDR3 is TGTGCCAGCAGTGACCTCCAGACTAGCACAGATACGCAGTATTTT.

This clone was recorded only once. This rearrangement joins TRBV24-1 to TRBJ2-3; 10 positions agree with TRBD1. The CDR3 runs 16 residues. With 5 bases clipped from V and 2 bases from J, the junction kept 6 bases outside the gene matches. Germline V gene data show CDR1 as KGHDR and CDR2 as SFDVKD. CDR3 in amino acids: CATSAGGTGVTDTQYF. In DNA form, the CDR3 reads TGTGCCACCAGTGCCGGGGGGACAGGGGTCACAGATACGCAGTATTTT.

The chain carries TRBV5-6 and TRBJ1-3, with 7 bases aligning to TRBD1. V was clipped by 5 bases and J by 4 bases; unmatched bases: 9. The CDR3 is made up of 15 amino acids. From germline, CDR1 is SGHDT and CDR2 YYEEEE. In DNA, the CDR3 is TGTGCCAGCAGTCAGGACAGGCTCAAGGGAAACACCATATATTTT. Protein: CASSQDRLKGNTIYF.

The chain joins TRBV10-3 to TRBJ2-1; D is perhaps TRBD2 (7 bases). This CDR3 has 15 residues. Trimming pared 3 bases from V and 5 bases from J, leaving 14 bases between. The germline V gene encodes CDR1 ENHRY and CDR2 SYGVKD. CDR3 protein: CAISDPRGRNNEQFF. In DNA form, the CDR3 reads TGTGCCATCAGTGACCCGCGGGGGCGGAACAATGAGCAGTTCTTC.

The CDR3 protein is CASSLNPGGTGANVLTF. The CDR3 coding sequence is TGTGCCAGCAGCTTAAACCCAGGGGGTACCGGGGCCAACGTCCTGACTTTC. The chain recombines TRBV7-2 with TRBJ2-6; TRBD1 matches 7 bases. The V gene end was trimmed by 2 bases and the J gene end by 4 bases; junction bases not matched to a gene: 8. The CDR3 consists of 17 residues. Germline lookup yields CDR1 SGHTA and CDR2 FQGNSA.

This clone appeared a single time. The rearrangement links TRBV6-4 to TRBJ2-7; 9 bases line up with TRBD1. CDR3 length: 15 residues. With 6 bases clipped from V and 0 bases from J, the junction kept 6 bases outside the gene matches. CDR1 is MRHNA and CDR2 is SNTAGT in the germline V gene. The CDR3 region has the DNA TGTGCCAGCAGGGACCGGGACAGGGCCTCCTACGAGCAGTACTTC. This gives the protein CASRDRDRASYEQYF.

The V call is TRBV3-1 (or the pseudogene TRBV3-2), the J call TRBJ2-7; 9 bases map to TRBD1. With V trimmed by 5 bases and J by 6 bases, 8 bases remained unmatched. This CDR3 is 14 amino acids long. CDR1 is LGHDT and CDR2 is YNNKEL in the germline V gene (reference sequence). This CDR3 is CASSTRQGGFEQYF. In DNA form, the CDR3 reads TGTGCCAGCAGCACAAGACAGGGGGGGTTCGAGCAGTACTTC.

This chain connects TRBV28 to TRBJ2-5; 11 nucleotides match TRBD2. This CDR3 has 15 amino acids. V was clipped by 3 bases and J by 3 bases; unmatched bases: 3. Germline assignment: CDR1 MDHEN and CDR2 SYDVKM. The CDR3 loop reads CASSFYSGGEETQYF. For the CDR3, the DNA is TGTGCCAGCAGTTTCTATAGCGGGGGGGAAGAGACCCAGTACTTC.

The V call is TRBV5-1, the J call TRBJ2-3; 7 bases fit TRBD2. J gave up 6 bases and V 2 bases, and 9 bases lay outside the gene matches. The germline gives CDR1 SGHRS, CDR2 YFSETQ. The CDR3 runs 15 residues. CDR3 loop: CASSLTGTGGDTQYF. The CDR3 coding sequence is TGCGCCAGCAGCTTAACCGGGACCGGGGGGGATACGCAGTATTTT. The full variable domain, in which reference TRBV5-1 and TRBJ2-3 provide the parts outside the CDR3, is KAGVTQTPRYLIKTRGQQVTLSCSPISGHRSVSWYQQTPGQGLQFLFEYFSETQRNKGNFPGRFSGRQFSNSRSEMNVSTLELGDSALYLCASSLTGTGGDTQYFGPGTRLTVL.

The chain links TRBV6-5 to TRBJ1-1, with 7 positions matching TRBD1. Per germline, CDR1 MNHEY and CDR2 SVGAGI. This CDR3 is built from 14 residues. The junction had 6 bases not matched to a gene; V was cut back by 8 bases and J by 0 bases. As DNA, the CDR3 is TGTGCCAGCTCCGGGACAGCGATGAACACTGAAGCTTTCTTT. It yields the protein CASSGTAMNTEAFF.

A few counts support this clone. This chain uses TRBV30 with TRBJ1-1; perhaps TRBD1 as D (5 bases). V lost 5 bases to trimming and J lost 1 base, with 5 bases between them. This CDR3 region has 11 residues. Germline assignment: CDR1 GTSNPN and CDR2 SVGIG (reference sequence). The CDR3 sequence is CAWGQNTEAFF. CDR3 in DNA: TGTGCCTGGGGACAGAACACTGAAGCTTTCTTT.

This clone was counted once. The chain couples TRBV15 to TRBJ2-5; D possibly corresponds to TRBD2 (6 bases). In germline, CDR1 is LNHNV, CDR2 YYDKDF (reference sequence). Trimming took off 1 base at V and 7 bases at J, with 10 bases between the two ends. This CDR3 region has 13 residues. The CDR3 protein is CATSRVGEVTQYF. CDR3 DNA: TGTGCCACCAGCAGAGTGGGGGAGGTGACCCAGTACTTC.

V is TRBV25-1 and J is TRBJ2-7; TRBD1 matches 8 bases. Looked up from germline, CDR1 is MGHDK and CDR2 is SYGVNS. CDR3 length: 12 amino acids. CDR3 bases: TGTGCTTCCAGGGGGCCGACCTACGAGCAGTACTTC. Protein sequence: CASRGPTYEQYF.

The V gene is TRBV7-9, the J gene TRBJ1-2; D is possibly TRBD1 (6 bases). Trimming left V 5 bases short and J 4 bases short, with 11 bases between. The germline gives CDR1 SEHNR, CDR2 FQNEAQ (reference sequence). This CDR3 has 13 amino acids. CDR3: CASSRQALYGYTF. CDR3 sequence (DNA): TGTGCCAGCAGCCGACAGGCCCTCTATGGCTACACCTTC.

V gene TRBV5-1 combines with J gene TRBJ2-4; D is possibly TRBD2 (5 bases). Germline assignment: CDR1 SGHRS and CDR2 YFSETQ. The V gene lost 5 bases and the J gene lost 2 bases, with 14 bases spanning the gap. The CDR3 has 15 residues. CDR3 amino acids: CASSPPPGTKNIQYF. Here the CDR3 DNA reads TGCGCCAGCAGTCCCCCCCCGGGGACCAAAAACATTCAGTACTTC.

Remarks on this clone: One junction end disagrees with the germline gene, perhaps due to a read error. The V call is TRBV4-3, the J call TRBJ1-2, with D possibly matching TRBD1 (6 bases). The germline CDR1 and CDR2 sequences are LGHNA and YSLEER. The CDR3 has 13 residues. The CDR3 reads CASSPQGQESFAF. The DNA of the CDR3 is TGCGCCAGCAGCCCACAGGGCCAGGAATCTTTCGCGTTC.